The clone carrying this TCR beta chain turned up a few times. The antigen is undetermined. This sample's time point: blood 2 weeks post-SBRT. Specified treatment: 15 Gy SBRT to primary tumor, nephrectomy 4 weeks later. Trimming left V 0 bases short and J 5 bases short, with 14 bases between. The CDR3 spans 16 residues. Per the germline V gene, CDR1 is MNHEY and CDR2 is SMNVEV (reference sequence). This entry is derived from a study of radiation and T cells in renal cell carcinoma. Using immunoSEQ multiplex PCR, the repertoire was profiled, and TCRdb retains in-frame clones only, with some absent. The sample records about 120,000 clones, around 80% being singletons. General study findings and limits: Baseline intratumoral clonotype presence is unknown without pretreatment biopsies.

This clonotype originated in a man in his fifties or sixties with renal cell carcinoma. This chain uses TRBV27 with TRBJ1-5, with no clear D. The sequencing used blood, collected from a patient whose treatment included radiotherapy and nephrectomy. DNA for the CDR3: TGTGCCAGCAGTTTATCTGGCAGGCCGTGGGATCAGCCCCAGCATTTT. Its translation: CASSLSGRPWDQPQHF.